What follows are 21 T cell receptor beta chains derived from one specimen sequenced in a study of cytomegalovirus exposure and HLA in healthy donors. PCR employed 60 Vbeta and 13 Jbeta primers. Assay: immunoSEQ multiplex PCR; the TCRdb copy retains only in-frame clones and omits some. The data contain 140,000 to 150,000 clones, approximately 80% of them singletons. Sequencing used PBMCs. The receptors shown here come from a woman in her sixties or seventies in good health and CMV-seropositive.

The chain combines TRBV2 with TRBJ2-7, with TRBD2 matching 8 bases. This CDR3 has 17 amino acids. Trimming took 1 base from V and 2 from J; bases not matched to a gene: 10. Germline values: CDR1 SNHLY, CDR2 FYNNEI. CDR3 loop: CASSEGLGGGSPYEQYF. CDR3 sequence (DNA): TGTGCCAGCAGTGAAGGGTTGGGCGGGGGGAGCCCCTACGAGCAGTACTTC. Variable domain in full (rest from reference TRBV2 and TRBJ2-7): EPEVTQTPSHQVTQMGQEVILRCVPISNHLYFYWYRQILGQKVEFLVSFYNNEISEKSEIFDDQFSVERPDGSNFTLKIRSTKLEDSAMYFCASSEGLGGGSPYEQYFGPGTRLTVT.

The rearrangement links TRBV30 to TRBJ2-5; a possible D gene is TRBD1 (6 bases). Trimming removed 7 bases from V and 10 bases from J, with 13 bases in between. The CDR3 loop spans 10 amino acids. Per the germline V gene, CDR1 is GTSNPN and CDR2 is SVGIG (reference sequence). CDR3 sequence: CASGAPVQYF. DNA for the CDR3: TGTGCCTCAGGGGCTCCGGTCCAGTACTTC.

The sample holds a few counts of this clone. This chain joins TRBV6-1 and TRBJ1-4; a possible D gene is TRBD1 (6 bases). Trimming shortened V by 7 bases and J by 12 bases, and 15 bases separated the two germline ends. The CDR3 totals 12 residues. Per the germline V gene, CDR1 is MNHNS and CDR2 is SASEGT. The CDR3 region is CASNVLGGELFF. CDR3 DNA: TGTGCCAGCAATGTATTAGGGGGGGAACTGTTTTTT.

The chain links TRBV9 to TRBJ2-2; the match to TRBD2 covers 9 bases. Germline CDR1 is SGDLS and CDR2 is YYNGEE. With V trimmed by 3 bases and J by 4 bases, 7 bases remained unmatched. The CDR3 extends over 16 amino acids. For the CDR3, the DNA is TGTGCCAGCAGCGACCCCCGCGGGAGGGTCACCGGGGAGCTGTTTTTT. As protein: CASSDPRGRVTGELFF.

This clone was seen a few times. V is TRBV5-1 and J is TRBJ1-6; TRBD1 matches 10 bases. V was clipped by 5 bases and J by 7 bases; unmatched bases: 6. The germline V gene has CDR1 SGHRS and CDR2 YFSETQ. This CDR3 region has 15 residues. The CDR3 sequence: CASRTGGQGNSPLHF. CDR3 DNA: TGCGCCAGCAGAACAGGGGGACAGGGGAATTCACCCCTCCACTTT.

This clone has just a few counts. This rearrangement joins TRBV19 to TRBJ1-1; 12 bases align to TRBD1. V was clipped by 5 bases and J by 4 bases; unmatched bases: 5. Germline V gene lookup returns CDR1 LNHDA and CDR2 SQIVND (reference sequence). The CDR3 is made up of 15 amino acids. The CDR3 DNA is TGTGCCAGTAGTTCGGGACAGGGGGCGATCACTGAAGCTTTCTTT. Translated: CASSSGQGAITEAFF. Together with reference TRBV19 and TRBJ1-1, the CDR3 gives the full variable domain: DGGITQSPKYLFRKEGQNVTLSCEQNLNHDAMYWYRQDPGQGLRLIYYSQIVNDFQKGDIAEGYSVSREKKESFPLTVTSAQKNPTAFYLCASSSGQGAITEAFFGQGTRLTVV.

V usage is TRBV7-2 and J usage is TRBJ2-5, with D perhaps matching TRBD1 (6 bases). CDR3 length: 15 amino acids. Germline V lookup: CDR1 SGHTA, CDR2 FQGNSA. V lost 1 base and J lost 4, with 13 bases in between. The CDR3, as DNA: TGTGCCAGCAGCTTAGTGAGCGCCAGGGGAGAGACCCAGTACTTC. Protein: CASSLVSARGETQYF.

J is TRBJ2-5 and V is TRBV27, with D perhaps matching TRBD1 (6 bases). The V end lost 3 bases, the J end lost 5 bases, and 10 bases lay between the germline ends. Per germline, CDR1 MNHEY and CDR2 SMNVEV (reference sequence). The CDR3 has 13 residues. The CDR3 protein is CASSLDSGETQYF. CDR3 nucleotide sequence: TGTGCCAGCAGTTTGGACAGTGGGGAGACCCAGTACTTC.

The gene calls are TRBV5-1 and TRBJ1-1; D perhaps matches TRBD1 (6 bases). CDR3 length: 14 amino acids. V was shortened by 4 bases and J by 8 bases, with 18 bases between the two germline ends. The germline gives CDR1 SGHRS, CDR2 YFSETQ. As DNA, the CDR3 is TGCGCCAGCAGCCCGACCGACAGGTTCGAAGAAGCTTTCTTT. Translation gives CASSPTDRFEEAFF.

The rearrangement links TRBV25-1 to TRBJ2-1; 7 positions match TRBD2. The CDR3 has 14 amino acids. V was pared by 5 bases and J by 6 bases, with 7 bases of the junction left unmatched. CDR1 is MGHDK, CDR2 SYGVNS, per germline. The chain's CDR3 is CASSLAGAPNEQFF. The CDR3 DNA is TGTGCCAGCAGTCTGGCGGGAGCCCCCAATGAGCAGTTCTTC.

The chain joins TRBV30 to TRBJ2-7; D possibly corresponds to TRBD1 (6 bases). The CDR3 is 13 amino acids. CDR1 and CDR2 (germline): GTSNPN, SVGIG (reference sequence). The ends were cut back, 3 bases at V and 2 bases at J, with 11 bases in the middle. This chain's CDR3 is CAWRATGPYEQYF. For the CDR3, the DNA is TGTGCCTGGAGGGCGACAGGCCCCTACGAGCAGTACTTC.

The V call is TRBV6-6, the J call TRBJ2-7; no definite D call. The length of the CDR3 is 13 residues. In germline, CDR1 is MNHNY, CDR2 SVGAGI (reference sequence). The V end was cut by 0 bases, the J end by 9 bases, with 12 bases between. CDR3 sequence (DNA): TGTGCCAGCAGTTACTCGTGGGTTGGCGGGCAGTACTTC. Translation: CASSYSWVGGQYF.

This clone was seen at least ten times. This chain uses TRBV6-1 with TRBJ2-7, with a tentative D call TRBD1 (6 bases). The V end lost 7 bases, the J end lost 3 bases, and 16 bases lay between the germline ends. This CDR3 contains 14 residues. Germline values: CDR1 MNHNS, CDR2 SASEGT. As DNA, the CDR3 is TGTGCCAGCAAACGGCAGGGGACCGGCTACGAGCAGTACTTC. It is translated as CASKRQGTGYEQYF.

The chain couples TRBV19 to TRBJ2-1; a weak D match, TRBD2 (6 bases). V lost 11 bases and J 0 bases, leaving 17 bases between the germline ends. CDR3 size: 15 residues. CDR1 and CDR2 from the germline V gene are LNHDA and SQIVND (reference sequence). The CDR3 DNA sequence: TGTGCCTCCCGTCCCCGGGGGAACTCCTACAATGAGCAGTTCTTC. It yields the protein CASRPRGNSYNEQFF.

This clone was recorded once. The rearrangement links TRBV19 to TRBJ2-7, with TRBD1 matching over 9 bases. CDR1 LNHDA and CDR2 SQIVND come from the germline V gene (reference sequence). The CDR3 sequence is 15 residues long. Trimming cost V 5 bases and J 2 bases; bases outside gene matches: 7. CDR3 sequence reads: CASSPDRDRAYEQYF. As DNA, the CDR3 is TGTGCCAGTAGTCCCGACCGGGACAGGGCCTACGAGCAGTACTTC.

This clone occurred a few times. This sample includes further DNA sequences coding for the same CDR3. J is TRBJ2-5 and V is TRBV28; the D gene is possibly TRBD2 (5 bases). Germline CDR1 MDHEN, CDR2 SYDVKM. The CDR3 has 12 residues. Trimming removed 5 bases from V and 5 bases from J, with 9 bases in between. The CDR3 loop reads CASSLSGETQYF. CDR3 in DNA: TGTGCCAGCAGTCTTTCGGGGGAGACCCAGTACTTC.

The CDR3 loop reads CAISESGVRSGGYTF. As DNA, the CDR3 is TGTGCCATCAGTGAGTCCGGGGTTAGGAGCGGTGGCTACACCTTC. The chain has TRBV10-3 and TRBJ1-2; D uncertain. V dropped 0 bases and J dropped 7 bases, with 15 bases sitting between them. The germline gives CDR1 ENHRY, CDR2 SYGVKD. The CDR3 covers 15 residues.

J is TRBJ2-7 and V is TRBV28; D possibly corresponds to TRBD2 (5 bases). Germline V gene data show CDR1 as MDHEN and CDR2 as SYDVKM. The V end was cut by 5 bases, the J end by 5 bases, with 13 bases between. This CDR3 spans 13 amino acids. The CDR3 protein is CASSREWTDEQYF. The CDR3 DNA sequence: TGTGCCAGCAGTCGGGAATGGACCGACGAGCAGTACTTC.

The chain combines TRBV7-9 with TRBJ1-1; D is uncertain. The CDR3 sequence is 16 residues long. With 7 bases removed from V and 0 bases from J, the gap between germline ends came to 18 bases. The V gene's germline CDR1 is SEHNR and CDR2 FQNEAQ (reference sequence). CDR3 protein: CASNTAQGVMNTEAFF. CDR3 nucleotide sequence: TGTGCCAGCAACACCGCACAAGGAGTAATGAACACTGAAGCTTTCTTT.

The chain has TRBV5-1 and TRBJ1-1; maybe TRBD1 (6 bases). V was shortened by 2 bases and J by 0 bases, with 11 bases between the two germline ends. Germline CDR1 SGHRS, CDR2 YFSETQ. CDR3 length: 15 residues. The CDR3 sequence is CASSFRQAVNTEAFF. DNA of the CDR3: TGCGCCAGCAGCTTCAGACAGGCCGTGAACACTGAAGCTTTCTTT.

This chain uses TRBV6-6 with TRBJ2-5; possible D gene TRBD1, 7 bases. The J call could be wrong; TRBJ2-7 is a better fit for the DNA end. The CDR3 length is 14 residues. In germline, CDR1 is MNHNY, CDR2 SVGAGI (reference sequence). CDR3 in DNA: TGTGCCAGCAGTTACTCCGCAGGGGGGTACGAGCAGTACTTC. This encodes CASSYSAGGYEQYF.